This record concerns one T cell receptor beta chain sequence. The data stem from a study of identical twins. TCRdb analysed the 5' RACE reads with MiXCR anew, one entry per CDR3 protein. The sample consists of 500,000 to 550,000 distinct CDR3 sequences, under 25% of them appearing once. Germline V lookup: CDR1 MNHNS, CDR2 SASEGT. The CDR3 totals 15 residues. The V gene lost 6 bases and the J gene lost 2 bases, with 17 bases spanning the gap. Every sampled donor was Caucasian and healthy. These data also featured in a second study, about T cells expressing NK-cell markers. That source notes: HCMV seropositivity characterized seven of the eight sequenced donors, and seronegativity one. In several donors, dominant clonotypes made up about 28.3-65% of CD3+CD56-NKG2C+ cells.

The sequence was obtained from a woman under 30 in good health. Source material: CD4+ T cells sorted from blood. The chain employs TRBV6-1 and TRBJ2-7; D is perhaps TRBD1 (5 bases). The CDR3, as DNA: TGTGCCAGCAGAGAGCAGGGCTACCTAACCTACGAGCAGTACTTC. Its protein is CASREQGYLTYEQYF.